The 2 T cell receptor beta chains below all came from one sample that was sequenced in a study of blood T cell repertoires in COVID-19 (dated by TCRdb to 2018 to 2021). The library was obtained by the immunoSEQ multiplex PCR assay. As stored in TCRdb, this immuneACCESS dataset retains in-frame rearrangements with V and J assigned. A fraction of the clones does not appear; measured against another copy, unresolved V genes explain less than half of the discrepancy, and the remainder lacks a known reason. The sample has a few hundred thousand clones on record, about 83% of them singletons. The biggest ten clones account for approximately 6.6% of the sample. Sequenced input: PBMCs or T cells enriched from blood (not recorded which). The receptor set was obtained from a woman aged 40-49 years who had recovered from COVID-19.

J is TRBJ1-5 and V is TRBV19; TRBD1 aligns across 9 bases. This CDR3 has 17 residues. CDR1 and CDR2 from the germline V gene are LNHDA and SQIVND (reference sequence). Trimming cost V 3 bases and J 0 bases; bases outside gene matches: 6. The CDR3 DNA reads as TGTGCCAGTAGTATCTCCGGGACAGGGTATAGCAATCAGCCCCAGCATTTT. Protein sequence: CASSISGTGYSNQPQHF.

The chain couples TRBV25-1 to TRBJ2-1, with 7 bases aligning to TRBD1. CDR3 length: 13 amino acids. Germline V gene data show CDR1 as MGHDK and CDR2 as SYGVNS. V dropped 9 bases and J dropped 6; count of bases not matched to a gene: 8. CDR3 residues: CAREGGAGNEQFF. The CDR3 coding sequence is TGTGCCAGGGAAGGGGGCGCCGGCAATGAGCAGTTCTTC. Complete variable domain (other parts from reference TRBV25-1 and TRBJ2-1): EADIYQTPRYLVIGTGKKITLECSQTMGHDKMYWYQQDPGMELHLIHYSYGVNSTEKGDLSSESTVSRIRTEHFPLTLESARPSHTSQYLCAREGGAGNEQFFGPGTRLTVL.